This TCR beta chain was found in a study of blood T cell repertoires in COVID-19. A single count supports this clone. Sequencing used immunoSEQ multiplex PCR; TCRdb keeps in-frame clones, though not all of them. The sample yields about 300,000 clones, roughly 85% seen once. The sample was PBMCs or T cells enriched from blood (not recorded which). This TCR derives from a woman between 50 and 59 years old who had recovered from COVID-19.

Here the CDR3 reads CASSPLADTGELFF. The CDR3 DNA reads as TGTGCCAGCAGCCCGCTAGCGGATACCGGGGAGCTGTTTTTT. This chain connects TRBV7-2 to TRBJ2-2; 7 bases are shared with TRBD2. This CDR3 has 14 amino acids. CDR1 and CDR2 from the germline V gene are SGHTA and FQGNSA. Trimming at V came to 5 bases and at J to 5 bases, leaving 5 bases not matched to a gene.